The clone carrying this TCR beta chain was found a few times. What it binds is unknown. The entirety of the isolated RNA underwent reverse transcription, so expressed TCRB transcripts were sequenced. The method was immunoSEQ multiplex PCR; TCRdb's version includes in-frame clones alone and lacks a portion of them. The sample carries 500,000 to 700,000 clones, 15% recorded once. All sorted populations exceeded 95% purity. The junction had 17 bases not matched to a gene; V was cut back by 8 bases and J by 9 bases. Per the germline V gene, CDR1 is MDHEN and CDR2 is SYDVKM. The CDR3 is 15 residues long. The sample originates from a study of beta chain features in type 1 diabetes. Overall study results and limits: A greater similarity of naive, central memory and Treg TCRB repertoires was seen among patients than among healthy donors. Individuals with type 1 diabetes displayed fewer insertions and more deletions at VDJ junctions.

The source of this sequence is a man younger than 35 in good health. The gene calls are TRBV28 and TRBJ1-1, with TRBD1 matching 8 bases. The material sequenced was naive CD4+ T cells from blood. CDR3 amino acids: CASRLNGQGWIKAFF. The CDR3 nucleotides read TGTGCCAGCCGACTAAACGGACAGGGATGGATCAAAGCTTTCTTT.